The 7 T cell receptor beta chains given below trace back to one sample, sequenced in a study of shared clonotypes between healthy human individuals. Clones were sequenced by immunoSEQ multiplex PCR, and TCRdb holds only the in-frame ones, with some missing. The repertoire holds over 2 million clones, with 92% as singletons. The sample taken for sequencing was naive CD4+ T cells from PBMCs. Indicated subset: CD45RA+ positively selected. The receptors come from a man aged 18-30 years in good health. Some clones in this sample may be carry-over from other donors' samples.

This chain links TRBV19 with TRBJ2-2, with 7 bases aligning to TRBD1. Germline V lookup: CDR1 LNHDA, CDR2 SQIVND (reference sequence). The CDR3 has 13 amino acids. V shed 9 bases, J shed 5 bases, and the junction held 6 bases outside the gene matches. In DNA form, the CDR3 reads TGTGCCAGCCGGGACAGACAAACCGGGGAGCTGTTTTTT. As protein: CASRDRQTGELFF. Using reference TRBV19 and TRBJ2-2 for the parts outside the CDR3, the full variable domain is DGGITQSPKYLFRKEGQNVTLSCEQNLNHDAMYWYRQDPGQGLRLIYYSQIVNDFQKGDIAEGYSVSREKKESFPLTVTSAQKNPTAFYLCASRDRQTGELFFGEGSRLTVL.

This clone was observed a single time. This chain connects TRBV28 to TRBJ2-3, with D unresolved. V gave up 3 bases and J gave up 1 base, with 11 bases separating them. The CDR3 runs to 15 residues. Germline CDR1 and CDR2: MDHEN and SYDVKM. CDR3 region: CASSFFLSGTDTQYF. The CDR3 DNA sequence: TGTGCCAGCAGTTTTTTTTTATCGGGCACAGATACGCAGTATTTT. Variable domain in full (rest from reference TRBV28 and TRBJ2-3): DVKVTQSSRYLVKRTGEKVFLECVQDMDHENMFWYRQDPGLGLRLIYFSYDVKMKEKGDIPEGYSVSREKKERFSLILESASTNQTSMYLCASSFFLSGTDTQYFGPGTRLTVL.

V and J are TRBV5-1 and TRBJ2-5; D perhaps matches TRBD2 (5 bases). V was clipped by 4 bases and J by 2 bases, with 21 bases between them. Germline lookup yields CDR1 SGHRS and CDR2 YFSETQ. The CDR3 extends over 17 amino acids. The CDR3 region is CASSQKVQQWEQETQYF. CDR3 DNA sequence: TGCGCCAGCAGCCAGAAAGTTCAACAGTGGGAGCAAGAGACCCAGTACTTC.

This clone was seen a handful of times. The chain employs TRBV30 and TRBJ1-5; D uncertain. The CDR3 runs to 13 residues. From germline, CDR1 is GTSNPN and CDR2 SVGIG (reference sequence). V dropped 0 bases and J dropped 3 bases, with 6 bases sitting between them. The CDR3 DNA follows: TGTGCCTGGAGTGTAGAGAACAATCAGCCCCAGCATTTT. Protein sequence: CAWSVENNQPQHF.

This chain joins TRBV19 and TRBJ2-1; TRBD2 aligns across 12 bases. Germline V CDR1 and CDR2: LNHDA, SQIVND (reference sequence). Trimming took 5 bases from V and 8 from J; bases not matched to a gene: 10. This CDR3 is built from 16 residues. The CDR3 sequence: CASSGSTSGRSYEQFF. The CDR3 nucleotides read TGTGCCAGTAGTGGTTCGACTAGCGGGAGATCGTATGAGCAGTTCTTC.

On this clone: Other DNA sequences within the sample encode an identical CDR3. CDR3 region: CASSPRGDPSYEQYF. In nucleotides, the CDR3 is TGCGCCAGCAGCCCCCGGGGGGATCCCTCCTACGAGCAGTACTTC. The chain combines TRBV5-1 with TRBJ2-7, with 7 bases fitting TRBD2. Germline CDR1 and CDR2: SGHRS and YFSETQ. With V trimmed by 4 bases and J by 0 bases, 7 bases remained unmatched. The CDR3 runs 15 residues.

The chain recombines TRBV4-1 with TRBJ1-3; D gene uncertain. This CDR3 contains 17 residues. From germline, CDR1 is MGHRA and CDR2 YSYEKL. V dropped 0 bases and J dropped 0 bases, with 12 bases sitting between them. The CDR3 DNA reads TGCGCCAGCAGCCAAGATATGGGCAGGCCCTCTGGAAACACCATATATTTT. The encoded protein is CASSQDMGRPSGNTIYF.